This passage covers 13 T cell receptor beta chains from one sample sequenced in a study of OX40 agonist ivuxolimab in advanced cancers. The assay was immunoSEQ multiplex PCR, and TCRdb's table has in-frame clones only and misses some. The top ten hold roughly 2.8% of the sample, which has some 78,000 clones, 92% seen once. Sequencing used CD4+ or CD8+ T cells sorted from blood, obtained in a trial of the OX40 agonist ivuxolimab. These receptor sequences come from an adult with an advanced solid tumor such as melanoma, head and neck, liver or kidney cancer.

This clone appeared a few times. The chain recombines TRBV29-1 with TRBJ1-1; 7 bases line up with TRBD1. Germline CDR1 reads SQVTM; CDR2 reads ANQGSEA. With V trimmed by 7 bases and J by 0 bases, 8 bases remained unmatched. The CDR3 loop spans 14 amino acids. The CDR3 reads CSADREAMNTEAFF. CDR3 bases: TGCAGCGCTGACAGGGAAGCCATGAACACTGAAGCTTTCTTT. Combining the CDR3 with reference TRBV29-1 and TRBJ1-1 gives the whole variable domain SAVISQKPSRDICQRGTSLTIQCQVDSQVTMMFWYRQQPGQSLTLIATANQGSEATYESGFVIDKFPISRPNLTFSTLTVSNMSPEDSSIYLCSADREAMNTEAFFGQGTRLTVV.

The CDR3 is CASSPGTAGETQYF. In DNA, the CDR3 is TGCGCCAGCAGCCCAGGGACAGCAGGAGAGACCCAGTACTTC. The chain carries TRBV5-1 and TRBJ2-5, with TRBD1 matching 7 bases. The V segment lost 4 bases and the J segment 4 bases; nucleotides outside the gene matches: 7. Germline V gives CDR1 SGHRS, CDR2 YFSETQ. CDR3 length: 14 amino acids. The variable domain in full, completed from reference TRBV5-1 and TRBJ2-5, reads KAGVTQTPRYLIKTRGQQVTLSCSPISGHRSVSWYQQTPGQGLQFLFEYFSETQRNKGNFPGRFSGRQFSNSRSEMNVSTLELGDSALYLCASSPGTAGETQYFGPGTRLLVL.

CDR3 in DNA: TGTGCCAGCAGCAGCGCTCCGGGACCCTACAATGAGCAGTTCTTC. This codes for CASSSAPGPYNEQFF. V and J are TRBV11-3 and TRBJ2-1; D possibly uses TRBD1 or TRBD2 (5 bases each). The CDR3 has 15 residues. V gave up 5 bases and J gave up 2 bases, with 13 bases separating them. Per germline, CDR1 SGHNT and CDR2 YENEEA. Filled out from reference TRBV11-3 and TRBJ2-1, the complete variable domain reads EAGVVQSPRYKIIEKKQPVAFWCNPISGHNTLYWYLQNLGQGPELLIRYENEEAVDDSQLPKDRFSAERLKGVDSTLKIQPAELGDSAVYLCASSSAPGPYNEQFFGPGTRLTVL.

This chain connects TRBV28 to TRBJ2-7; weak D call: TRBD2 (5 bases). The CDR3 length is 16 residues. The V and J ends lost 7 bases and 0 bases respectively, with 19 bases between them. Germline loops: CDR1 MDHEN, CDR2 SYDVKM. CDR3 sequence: CASTLRFSAYSYEQYF. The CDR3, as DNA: TGTGCCAGCACCCTCCGTTTTAGCGCCTACTCCTACGAGCAGTACTTC.

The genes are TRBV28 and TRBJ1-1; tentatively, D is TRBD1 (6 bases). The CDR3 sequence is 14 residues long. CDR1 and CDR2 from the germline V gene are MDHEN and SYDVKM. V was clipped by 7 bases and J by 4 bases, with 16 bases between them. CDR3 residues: CASTWGGPGTEAFF. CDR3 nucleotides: TGTGCCAGCACCTGGGGGGGGCCGGGCACTGAAGCTTTCTTT.

As DNA, the CDR3 is TGTGCCTGGAATATTCAGATGAACACTGAAGCTTTCTTT. It yields the protein CAWNIQMNTEAFF. The J gene is TRBJ1-1, the V gene TRBV30; the D is unclear. CDR1 and CDR2 (germline): GTSNPN, SVGIG (reference sequence). The CDR3 contains 13 residues. Trimming pared 4 bases from V and 0 bases from J, leaving 9 bases between.

CDR3 bases: TGCGCCAGCAGCTCAAACCCTATGGGGGGCTGGACTGAAGCTTTCTTT. Protein: CASSSNPMGGWTEAFF. V is TRBV5-1 and J is TRBJ1-1; D possibly corresponds to TRBD1 (6 bases). The CDR3 has 16 amino acids. Trimming left V 3 bases short and J 5 bases short, with 20 bases between. The germline CDR1 and CDR2 sequences are SGHRS and YFSETQ.

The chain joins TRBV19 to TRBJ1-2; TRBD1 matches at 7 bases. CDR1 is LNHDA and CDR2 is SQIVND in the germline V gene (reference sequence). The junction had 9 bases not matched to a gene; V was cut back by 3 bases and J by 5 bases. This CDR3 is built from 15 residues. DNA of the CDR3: TGTGCCAGTAGTATTCCCGACAGGGCTTCTTATGGCTACACCTTC. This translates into CASSIPDRASYGYTF.

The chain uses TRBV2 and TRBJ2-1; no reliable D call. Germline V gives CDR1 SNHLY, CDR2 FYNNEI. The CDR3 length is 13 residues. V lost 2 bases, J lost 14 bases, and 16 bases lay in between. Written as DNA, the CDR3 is TGTGCCAGCAGTGAAACCGGGCCTCAAAGCGAGTTCTTC. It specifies CASSETGPQSEFF.

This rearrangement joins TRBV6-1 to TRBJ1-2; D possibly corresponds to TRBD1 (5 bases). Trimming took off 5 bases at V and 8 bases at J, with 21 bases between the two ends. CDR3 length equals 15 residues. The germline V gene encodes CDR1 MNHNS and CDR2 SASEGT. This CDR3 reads CASSPRGTSPGGYTF. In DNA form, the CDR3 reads TGTGCCAGCAGTCCCCGGGGGACGTCTCCCGGCGGCTACACCTTC.

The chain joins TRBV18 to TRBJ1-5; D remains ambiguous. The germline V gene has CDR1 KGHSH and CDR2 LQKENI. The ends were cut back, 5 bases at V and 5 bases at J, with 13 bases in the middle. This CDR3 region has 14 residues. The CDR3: CASSTSGRDQPQHF. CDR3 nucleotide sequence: TGTGCCAGCTCAACTTCGGGCCGCGATCAGCCCCAGCATTTT. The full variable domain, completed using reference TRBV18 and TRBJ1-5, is NAGVMQNPRHLVRRRGQEARLRCSPMKGHSHVYWYRQLPEEGLKFMVYLQKENIIDESGMPKERFSAEFPKEGPSILRIQQVVRGDSAAYFCASSTSGRDQPQHFGDGTRLSIL.

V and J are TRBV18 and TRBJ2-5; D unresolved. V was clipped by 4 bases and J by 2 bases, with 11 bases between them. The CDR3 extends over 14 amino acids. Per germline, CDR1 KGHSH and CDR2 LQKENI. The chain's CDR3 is CASSRQLGQETQYF. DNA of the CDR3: TGTGCCAGCTCACGGCAGCTTGGACAAGAGACCCAGTACTTC.

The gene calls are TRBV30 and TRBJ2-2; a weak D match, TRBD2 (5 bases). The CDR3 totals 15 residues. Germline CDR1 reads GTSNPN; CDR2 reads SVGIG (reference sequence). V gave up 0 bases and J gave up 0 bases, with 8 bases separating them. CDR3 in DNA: TGTGCCTGGAGTGTAGGACTGGCGAACACCGGGGAGCTGTTTTTT. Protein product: CAWSVGLANTGELFF.